This T cell receptor (beta chain) derives from a study of shared T cell receptors in the human thymus. Losses at the gene ends were 6 bases for V and 3 bases for J; bases not matched to a gene: 25. The CDR3 contains 20 residues. Germline values: CDR1 MNHEY, CDR2 SMNVEV (reference sequence). Some clones are missing from TCRdb's copy, which holds only in-frame ones; the method was immunoSEQ multiplex PCR. In the table there are 450,000 to 650,000 clones, about 80% of which are singletons. The same data also contributed to another study, on human thymus T cells. In that study: Among unrelated individuals, related research reported thymic repertoires that overlapped highly.

The sequenced material came from thymocytes. The gene calls are TRBV27 and TRBJ2-7, with 8 bases identical to TRBD1. The sequence derives from a boy younger than two with a congenital heart defect. CDR3 in DNA: TGTGCCAGCAGCCCCCAATGCCGGGACAGGCCGCTCCGTTGGGTCTACGAGCAGTACTTC. It codes for CASSPQCRDRPLRWVYEQYF.